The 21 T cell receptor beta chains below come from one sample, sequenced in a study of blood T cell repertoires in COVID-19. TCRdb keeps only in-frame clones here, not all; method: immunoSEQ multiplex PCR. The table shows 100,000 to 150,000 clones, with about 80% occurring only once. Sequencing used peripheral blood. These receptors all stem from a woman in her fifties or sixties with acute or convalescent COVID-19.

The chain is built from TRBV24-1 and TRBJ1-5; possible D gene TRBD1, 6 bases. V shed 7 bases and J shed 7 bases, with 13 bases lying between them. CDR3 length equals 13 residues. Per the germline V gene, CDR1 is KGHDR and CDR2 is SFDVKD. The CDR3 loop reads CATSRQEEQPQHF. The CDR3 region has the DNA TGTGCCACCAGCAGACAGGAAGAACAGCCCCAGCATTTT.

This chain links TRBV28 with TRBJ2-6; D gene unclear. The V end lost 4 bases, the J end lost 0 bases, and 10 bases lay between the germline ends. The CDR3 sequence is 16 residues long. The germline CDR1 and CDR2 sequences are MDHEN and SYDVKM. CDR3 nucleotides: TGTGCCAGCAGTTCGCCACATTACTCTGGGGCCAACGTCCTGACTTTC. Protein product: CASSSPHYSGANVLTF.

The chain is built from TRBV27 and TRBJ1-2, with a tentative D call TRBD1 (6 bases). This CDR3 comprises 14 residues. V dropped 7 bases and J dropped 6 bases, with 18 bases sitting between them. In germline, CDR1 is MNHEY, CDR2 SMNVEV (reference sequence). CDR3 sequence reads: CASNSGTSSNGYTF. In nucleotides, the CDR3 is TGTGCCAGCAACTCAGGGACATCTTCGAATGGCTACACCTTC.

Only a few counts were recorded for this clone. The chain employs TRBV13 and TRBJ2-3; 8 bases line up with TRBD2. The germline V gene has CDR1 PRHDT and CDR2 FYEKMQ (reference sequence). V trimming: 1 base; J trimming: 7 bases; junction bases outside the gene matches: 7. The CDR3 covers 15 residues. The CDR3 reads CASSLAGTSDNTQYF. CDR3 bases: TGTGCCAGCAGCTTAGCCGGGACTAGTGATAATACGCAGTATTTT.

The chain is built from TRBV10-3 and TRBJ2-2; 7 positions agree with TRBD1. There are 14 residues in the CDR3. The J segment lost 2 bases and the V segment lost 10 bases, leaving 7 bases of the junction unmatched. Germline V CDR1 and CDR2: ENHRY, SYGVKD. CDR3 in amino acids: CATRDRVNTGELFF. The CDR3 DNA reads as TGTGCCACACGGGACAGAGTCAACACCGGGGAGCTGTTTTTT.

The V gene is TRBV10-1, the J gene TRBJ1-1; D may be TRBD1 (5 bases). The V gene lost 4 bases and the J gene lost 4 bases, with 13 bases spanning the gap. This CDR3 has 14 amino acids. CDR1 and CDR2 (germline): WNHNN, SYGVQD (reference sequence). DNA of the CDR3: TGCGCCAGCAGTGCTTCAGCCCAGGGCACTGAAGCTTTCTTT. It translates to CASSASAQGTEAFF.

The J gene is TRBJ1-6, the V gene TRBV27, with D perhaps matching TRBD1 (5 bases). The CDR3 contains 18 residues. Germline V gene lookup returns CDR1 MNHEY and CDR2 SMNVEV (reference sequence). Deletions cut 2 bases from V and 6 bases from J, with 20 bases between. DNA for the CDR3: TGTGCCAGCAGTTTACCCCGTACCGCAGCAGGGCCTAATTCACCCCTCCACTTT. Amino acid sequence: CASSLPRTAAGPNSPLHF.

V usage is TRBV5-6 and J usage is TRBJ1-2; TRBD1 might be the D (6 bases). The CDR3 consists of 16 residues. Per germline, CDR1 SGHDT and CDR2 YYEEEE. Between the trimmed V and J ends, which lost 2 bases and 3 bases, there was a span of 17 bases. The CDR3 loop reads CASSFRPEQGDYGYTF. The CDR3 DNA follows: TGTGCCAGCAGCTTTCGGCCTGAACAGGGAGACTATGGCTACACCTTC.

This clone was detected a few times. The DNA of the CDR3 is TGTGCCAGCACTAGACTAGCGGGAGTGGGAGAGACCCAGTACTTC. It codes for CASTRLAGVGETQYF. The genes are TRBV6-5 and TRBJ2-5; 12 bases agree with TRBD2. Trimming removed 7 bases from V and 4 bases from J; junction bases left unmatched: 7. Germline V gene lookup returns CDR1 MNHEY and CDR2 SVGAGI. There are 15 residues in the CDR3.

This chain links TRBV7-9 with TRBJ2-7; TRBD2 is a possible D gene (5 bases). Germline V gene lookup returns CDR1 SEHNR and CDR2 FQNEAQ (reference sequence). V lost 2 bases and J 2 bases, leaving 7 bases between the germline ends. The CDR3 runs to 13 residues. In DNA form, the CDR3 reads TGTGCCAGCAGCTTAAGGGAGACCTACGAGCAGTACTTC. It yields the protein CASSLRETYEQYF. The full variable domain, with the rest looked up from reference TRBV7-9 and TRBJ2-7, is DTGVSQNPRHKITKRGQNVTFRCDPISEHNRLYWYRQTLGQGPEFLTYFQNEAQLEKSRLLSDRFSAERPKGSFSTLEIQRTEQGDSAMYLCASSLRETYEQYFGPGTRLTVT.

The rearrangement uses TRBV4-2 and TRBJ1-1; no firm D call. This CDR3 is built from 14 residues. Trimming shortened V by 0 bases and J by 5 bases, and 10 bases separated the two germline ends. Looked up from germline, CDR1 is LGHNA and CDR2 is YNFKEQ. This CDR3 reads CASSQETSGTEAFF. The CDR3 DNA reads TGTGCCAGCAGCCAAGAAACGTCGGGGACTGAAGCTTTCTTT.

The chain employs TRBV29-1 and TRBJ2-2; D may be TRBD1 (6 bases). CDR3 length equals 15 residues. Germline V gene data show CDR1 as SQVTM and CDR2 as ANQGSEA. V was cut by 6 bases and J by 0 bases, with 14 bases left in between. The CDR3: CSVKGQTANTGELFF. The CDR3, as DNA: TGCAGCGTGAAAGGACAGACTGCGAACACCGGGGAGCTGTTTTTT.

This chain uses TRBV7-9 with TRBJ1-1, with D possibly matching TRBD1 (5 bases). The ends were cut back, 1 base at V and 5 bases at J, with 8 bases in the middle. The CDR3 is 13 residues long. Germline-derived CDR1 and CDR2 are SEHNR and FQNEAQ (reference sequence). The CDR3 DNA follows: TGTGCCAGCAGCTTAGACACAGGAACTGAAGCTTTCTTT. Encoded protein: CASSLDTGTEAFF.

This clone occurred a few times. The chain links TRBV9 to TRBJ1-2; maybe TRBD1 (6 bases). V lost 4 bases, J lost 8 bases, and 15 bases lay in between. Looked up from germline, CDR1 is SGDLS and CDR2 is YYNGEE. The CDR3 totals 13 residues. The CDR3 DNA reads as TGTGCCAGCAGCCTTGGTGGGGGCCCGGGCTACACCTTC. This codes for CASSLGGGPGYTF.

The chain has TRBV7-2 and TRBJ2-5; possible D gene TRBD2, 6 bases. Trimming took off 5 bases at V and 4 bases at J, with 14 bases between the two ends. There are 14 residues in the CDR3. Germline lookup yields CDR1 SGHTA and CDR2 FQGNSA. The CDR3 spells CASSPGVGGETQYF. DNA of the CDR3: TGTGCCAGCAGCCCGGGAGTGGGGGGAGAGACCCAGTACTTC.

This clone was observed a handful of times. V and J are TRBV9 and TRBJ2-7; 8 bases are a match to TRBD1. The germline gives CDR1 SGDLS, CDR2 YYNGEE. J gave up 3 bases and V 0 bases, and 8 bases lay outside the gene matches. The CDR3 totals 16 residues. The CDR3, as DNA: TGTGCCAGCAGCGTAGGAGGGGGGACAGGAGACTACGAGCAGTACTTC. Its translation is CASSVGGGTGDYEQYF.

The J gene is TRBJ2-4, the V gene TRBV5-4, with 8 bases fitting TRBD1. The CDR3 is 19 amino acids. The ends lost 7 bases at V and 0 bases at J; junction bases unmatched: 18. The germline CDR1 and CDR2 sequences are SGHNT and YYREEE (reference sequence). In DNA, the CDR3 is TGTGCCAGCCCTCCACAGGGGGGCGCCCAAAACCTAGCCAAAAACATTCAGTACTTC. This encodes CASPPQGGAQNLAKNIQYF. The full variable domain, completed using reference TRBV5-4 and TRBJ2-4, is ETGVTQSPTHLIKTRGQQVTLRCSSQSGHNTVSWYQQALGQGPQFIFQYYREEENGRGNFPPRFSGLQFPNYSSELNVNALELDDSALYLCASPPQGGAQNLAKNIQYFGAGTRLSVL.

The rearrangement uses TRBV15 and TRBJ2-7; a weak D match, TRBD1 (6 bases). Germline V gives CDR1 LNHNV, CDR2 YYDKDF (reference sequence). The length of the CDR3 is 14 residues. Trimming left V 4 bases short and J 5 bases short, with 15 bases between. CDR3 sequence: CATSIDRPFDEQYF. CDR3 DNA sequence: TGTGCCACCAGCATTGACAGGCCCTTCGACGAGCAGTACTTC. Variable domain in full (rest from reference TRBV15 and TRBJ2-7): DAMVIQNPRYQVTQFGKPVTLSCSQTLNHNVMYWYQQKSSQAPKLLFHYYDKDFNNEADTPDNFQSRRPNTSFCFLDIRSPGLGDTAMYLCATSIDRPFDEQYFGPGTRLTVT.

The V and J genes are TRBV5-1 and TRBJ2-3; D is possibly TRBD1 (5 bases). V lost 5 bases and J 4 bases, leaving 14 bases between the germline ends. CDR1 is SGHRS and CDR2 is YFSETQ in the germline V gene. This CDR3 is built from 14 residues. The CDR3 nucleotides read TGCGCCAGCAGGACAGTTGCTGGCTCAGATACGCAGTATTTT. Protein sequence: CASRTVAGSDTQYF.

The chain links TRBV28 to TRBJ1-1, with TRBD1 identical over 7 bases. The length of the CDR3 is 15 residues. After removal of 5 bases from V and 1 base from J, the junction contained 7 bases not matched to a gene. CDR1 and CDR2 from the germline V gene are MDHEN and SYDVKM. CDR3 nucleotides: TGTGCCAGCAGTAGAGCCGGGACAGCGAACACTGAAGCTTTCTTT. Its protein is CASSRAGTANTEAFF.

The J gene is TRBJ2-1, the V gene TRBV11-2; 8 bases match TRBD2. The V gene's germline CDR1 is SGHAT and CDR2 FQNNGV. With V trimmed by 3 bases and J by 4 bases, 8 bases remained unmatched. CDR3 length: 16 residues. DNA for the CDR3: TGTGCCAGCAGCTTTCAAGCGGGAGCCCTTTACAATGAGCAGTTCTTC. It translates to CASSFQAGALYNEQFF. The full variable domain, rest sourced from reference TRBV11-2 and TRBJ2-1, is EAGVAQSPRYKIIEKRQSVAFWCNPISGHATLYWYQQILGQGPKLLIQFQNNGVVDDSQLPKDRFSAERLKGVDSTLKIQPAKLEDSAVYLCASSFQAGALYNEQFFGPGTRLTVL.